The clone carrying this T cell receptor beta chain was seen many times. No antigen is known for it. This entry belongs to a study of regulatory T cells in long-lasting Graves disease. General study findings and limits: New patients shared about 880 public clonotypes, fewer than the approximately 2,500 shared by persistent patients.

Trimming shortened V by 3 bases and J by 2 bases, and 7 bases separated the two germline ends. Per the germline V gene, CDR1 is MRHNA and CDR2 is SNTAGT. The CDR3 is 13 residues long. Arm-PCR with iRepertoire HTBI primers amplified the CDR3 regions for these TCR beta libraries. TCRdb itself ran the multiplex PCR reads through MiXCR, one entry per CDR3 protein. Among approximately 470,000 distinct CDR3 sequences, 15% to 20% were seen once, and the ten largest hold 9.5% to 15%. This sample's time point: newly diagnosed GD, antithyroid drugs for less than 3 months. From RNA extracted from PBMCs, the TCR library was made. These same records also appear under a second study, on T cells in Graves' hyperthyroidism and ophthalmopathy.

The source is a man aged 35 to 55 with Graves disease. The input for sequencing was peripheral blood mononuclear cells (PBMCs), taken at new diagnosis, from a patient treated with antithyroid drugs. The chain uses TRBV6-4 and TRBJ1-1; the D is unclear. As DNA, the CDR3 is TGTGCCAGCAGTGAATCTGTAAACACTGAAGCTTTCTTT. Translation gives CASSESVNTEAFF.